The rows below give T cell receptor beta chains drawn from one sample of a study of blood T cell repertoires in COVID-19. Profiling relied on immunoSEQ multiplex PCR, and the TCRdb table lists in-frame clones only, not all of them. The sample has about 39,000 clones, nearly 90% seen once. The sample consisted of peripheral blood. These TCRs come from a human donor in a cohort sampled during active COVID-19. The conserved cysteine and the conserved F or W are not part of the CDR3 here.

TRBJ1-2 | TRBV30 | AWSSGLGQFLNYGYT
TRBJ2-2 | TRBV3-1/TRBV3-2 | ASSQEGGAGGELF
TRBJ1-2 | TRBV6-5 | ASSPGTKPYGYT
TRBJ2-1 | TRBV7-9 | ASSSLGSGGAGNEQF
TRBJ1-5 | TRBV19 | ASSAPPGGSNQPQH
TRBJ2-7 | TRBV7-7 | ASSPQGSDEQY
TRBJ2-2 | TRBV19 | ASSSQGGLFAGELF
TRBJ2-4 | TRBV10-1 | ASSEGVIQY
TRBJ2-3 | TRBV28 | ASSSMWRGSTDTQY
TRBJ1-2 | TRBV23-1 | ASSQSIEVDFSYGYT
TRBJ1-5 | TRBV15 | ATSRESNTGVGNQPQH
TRBJ1-2 | TRBV18 | ASSPRRDPYGYT
TRBJ1-1 | TRBV6-5 | ASTNRGTEAF
TRBJ2-5 | TRBV10-3 | AITRGLGGETQY
TRBJ2-6 | TRBV21-1 | ASSKESGGAGANVLT
TRBJ2-7 | TRBV19 | ASSPASAAYEQY